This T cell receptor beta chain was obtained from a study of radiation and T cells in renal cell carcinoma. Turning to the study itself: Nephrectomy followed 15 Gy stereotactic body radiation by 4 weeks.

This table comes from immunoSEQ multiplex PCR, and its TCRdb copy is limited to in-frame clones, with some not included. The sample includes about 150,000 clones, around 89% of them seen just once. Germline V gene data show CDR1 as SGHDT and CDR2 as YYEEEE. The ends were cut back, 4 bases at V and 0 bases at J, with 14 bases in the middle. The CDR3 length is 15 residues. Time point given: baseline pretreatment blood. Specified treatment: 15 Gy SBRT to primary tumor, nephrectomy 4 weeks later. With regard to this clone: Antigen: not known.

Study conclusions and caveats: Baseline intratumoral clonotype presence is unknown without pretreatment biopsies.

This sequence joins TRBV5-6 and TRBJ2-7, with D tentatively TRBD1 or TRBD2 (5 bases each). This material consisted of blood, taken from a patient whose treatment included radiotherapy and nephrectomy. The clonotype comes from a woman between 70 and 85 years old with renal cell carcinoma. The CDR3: CASSDAVRGSYEQYF. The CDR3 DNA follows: TGTGCCAGCAGCGATGCCGTGAGGGGCTCCTACGAGCAGTACTTC. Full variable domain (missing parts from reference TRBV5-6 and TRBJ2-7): DAGVTQSPTHLIKTRGQQVTLRCSPKSGHDTVSWYQQALGQGPQFIFQYYEEEERQRGNFPDRFSGHQFPNYSSELNVNALLLGDSALYLCASSDAVRGSYEQYFGPGTRLTVT.